This T cell receptor (beta chain) was found in a study of long-term antiretroviral therapy in people with HIV. All participants with HIV were treated in the United States. Losses at the gene ends were 6 bases for V and 5 bases for J; bases not matched to a gene: 13. Germline-derived CDR1 and CDR2 are MDHEN and SYDVKM. The CDR3 has 16 residues. Researchers report immunoSEQ v3.0 was run at survey level. Assay used: immunoSEQ multiplex PCR; TCRdb lists only in-frame clones, some missing. Of tens of thousands of clones listed, around 83% are singletons. The sequencing used unsorted PBMCs, collected 0.7 years before starting antiretroviral therapy. The origin of this receptor is a man aged 25 to 40 with HIV. The genes are TRBV28 and TRBJ1-2; 9 positions match TRBD1. The CDR3 nucleotides read TGTGCCAGCAGGCACCCCGCGGGACAGGGTTTTTATGGCTACACCTTC. This translates into CASRHPAGQGFYGYTF.